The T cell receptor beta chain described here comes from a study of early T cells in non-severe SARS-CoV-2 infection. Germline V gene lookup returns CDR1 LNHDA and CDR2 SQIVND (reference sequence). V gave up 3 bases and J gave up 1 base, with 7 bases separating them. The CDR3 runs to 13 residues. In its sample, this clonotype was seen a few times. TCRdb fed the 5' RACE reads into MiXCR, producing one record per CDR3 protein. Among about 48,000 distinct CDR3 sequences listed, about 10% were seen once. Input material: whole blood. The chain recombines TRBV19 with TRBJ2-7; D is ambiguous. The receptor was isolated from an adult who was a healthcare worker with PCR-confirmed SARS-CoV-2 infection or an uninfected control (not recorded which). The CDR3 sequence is CASSIPESYEQYF. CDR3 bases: TGTGCCAGTAGTATTCCCGAATCCTACGAGCAGTACTTC.